The present T cell receptor (beta chain) was sequenced within a study of cytomegalovirus exposure and HLA in healthy donors. Study-wide results and caveats: Common viral pathogens seemed to be connected with several of the most significant clusters, according to a later analysis.

Details on this clone: Its cognate antigen is unknown.

The PCR made use of 60 Vbeta and 13 Jbeta primers. Clones were read by immunoSEQ multiplex PCR, and TCRdb kept only the in-frame ones, dropping some. The data show fewer than 250,000 clones, about 80% seen once. Trimming took 11 bases from V and 5 from J, leaving 15 bases between them. In germline, CDR1 is LNHDA, CDR2 SQIVND (reference sequence). The CDR3 covers 13 residues. The clonotype was recovered from a man aged 35 to 55 in good health and CMV-seropositive. The V gene is TRBV19, the J gene TRBJ2-2, with D tentatively TRBD2 (5 bases). Sequences were obtained from PBMCs. The CDR3: CASSGTGTGELFF. In DNA form, the CDR3 reads TGTGCCTCCTCGGGAACGGGGACCGGGGAGCTGTTTTTT.